This TCR beta chain stems from a study of control samples from healthy donors and cancer patients. CDR3 length equals 18 residues. The germline CDR1 and CDR2 sequences are SGDLS and YYNGEE. Trimming stripped 4 bases from V and 0 bases from J, with 23 bases between. Method: immunoSEQ multiplex PCR; TCRdb's copy keeps in-frame clones and lacks some. The sample data list about 190,000 clones. This receptor was obtained from a young woman in good health. The J gene is TRBJ2-7, the V gene TRBV9; a possible D gene is TRBD2 (5 bases). The specimen sequenced was blood. This CDR3 reads CASSPPIGRLGSSYEQYF. Written as DNA, the CDR3 is TGTGCCAGCAGCCCTCCTATTGGCAGGCTGGGGAGCTCCTACGAGCAGTACTTC.